This is a list of T cell receptor beta chains from one sample in a study of CD8+ T cells in alopecia areata. Data came from immunoSEQ multiplex PCR; TCRdb stores just in-frame clones and leaves some out. The data contain about 42,000 clones, roughly 92% of them singletons. The source was CD8+ T cells sorted from blood, collected at week 24, from a patient treated with tofacitinib. The receptors were gathered from a human donor with alopecia areata. The CDR3 runs from the conserved cysteine through the conserved F or W. Fields, in order: clone size, D gene, J gene, V gene, CDR3 protein, CDR3 DNA. A D gene is named only where the DNA matches it firmly. Size tells how often a clone was seen (once, few, many) or the class of an expanded clone, and some rows leave it out.

clone size: -
D gene: -
J gene: TRBJ2-2
V gene: TRBV6-6
CDR3 protein: CASSYVGGDTGELFF
CDR3 DNA: TGTGCCAGCAGTTACGTAGGGGGTGACACCGGGGAGCTGTTTTTT

clone size: -
D gene: -
J gene: TRBJ2-7
V gene: TRBV6-5
CDR3 protein: CASSFGDSDEQYF
CDR3 DNA: TGTGCCAGCAGCTTTGGTGATTCCGACGAGCAGTACTTC

clone size: -
D gene: -
J gene: TRBJ2-5
V gene: TRBV6-5
CDR3 protein: CASSLTGPQETQYF
CDR3 DNA: TGTGCCAGCAGTTTAACAGGACCCCAAGAGACCCAGTACTTC

clone size: -
D gene: TRBD2
J gene: TRBJ2-3
V gene: TRBV27
CDR3 protein: CASSSPSGTTDTQYF
CDR3 DNA: TGTGCCAGCAGTTCCCCTAGCGGGACCACAGATACGCAGTATTTT

clone size: once
D gene: TRBD1
J gene: TRBJ2-7
V gene: TRBV28
CDR3 protein: CASSLSTGGPIREQYF
CDR3 DNA: TGTGCCAGCAGTTTATCTACAGGGGGCCCGATCCGCGAGCAGTACTTC

clone size: -
D gene: -
J gene: TRBJ1-2
V gene: TRBV7-9
CDR3 protein: CASSLISTGGLYGYTF
CDR3 DNA: TGTGCCAGCAGCTTAATTTCTACAGGAGGCCTCTATGGCTACACCTTC

clone size: -
D gene: -
J gene: TRBJ2-5
V gene: TRBV29-1
CDR3 protein: CSVEGFRGAETQYF
CDR3 DNA: TGCAGCGTTGAAGGTTTCAGGGGTGCAGAGACCCAGTACTTC

clone size: -
D gene: -
J gene: TRBJ1-5
V gene: TRBV27
CDR3 protein: CASSLYGAGDQPQHF
CDR3 DNA: TGTGCCAGCAGTTTATACGGGGCGGGCGATCAGCCCCAGCATTTT

clone size: -
D gene: TRBD1
J gene: TRBJ2-7
V gene: TRBV6-8
CDR3 protein: CASSYPRDRDGTCHEQYF
CDR3 DNA: TGTGCCAGCAGTTACCCCCGGGACAGGGACGGAACCTGTCACGAGCAGTACTTC

clone size: -
D gene: -
J gene: TRBJ2-2
V gene: TRBV30
CDR3 protein: CAWSDKEQGDTGELFF
CDR3 DNA: TGTGCCTGGAGTGACAAGGAACAGGGCGACACCGGGGAGCTGTTTTTT

clone size: once
D gene: -
J gene: TRBJ2-1
V gene: TRBV5-6
CDR3 protein: CASSLGGNEQFF
CDR3 DNA: TGTGCCAGCAGCCTGGGGGGCAATGAGCAGTTCTTC

clone size: -
D gene: -
J gene: TRBJ2-4
V gene: TRBV11-2
CDR3 protein: CASSLGPAKNIQYF
CDR3 DNA: TGTGCCAGCAGCTTGGGACCTGCCAAAAACATTCAGTACTTC

clone size: -
D gene: -
J gene: TRBJ2-7
V gene: TRBV5-4
CDR3 protein: CASSSNFYEQYF
CDR3 DNA: TGTGCCAGCAGCTCGAACTTCTACGAGCAGTACTTC

clone size: -
D gene: TRBD1
J gene: TRBJ2-1
V gene: TRBV7-9
CDR3 protein: CASSYRTGAYNEQFF
CDR3 DNA: TGTGCCAGCAGCTACCGGACAGGGGCCTACAATGAGCAGTTCTTC

clone size: -
D gene: -
J gene: TRBJ2-5
V gene: TRBV10-3
CDR3 protein: CAISESLGLDYQETQYF
CDR3 DNA: TGTGCCATCAGTGAGTCGTTGGGATTGGATTACCAAGAGACCCAGTACTTC

clone size: -
D gene: TRBD2
J gene: TRBJ2-3
V gene: TRBV7-2
CDR3 protein: CASSFLAGSPTDTQYF
CDR3 DNA: TGTGCCAGCAGCTTTCTAGCGGGCTCTCCCACAGATACGCAGTATTTT

clone size: -
D gene: TRBD1
J gene: TRBJ2-1
V gene: TRBV27
CDR3 protein: CASSLTGNSYNEQFF
CDR3 DNA: TGTGCCAGCAGCTTGACAGGGAACTCCTACAATGAGCAGTTCTTC

clone size: -
D gene: -
J gene: TRBJ2-1
V gene: TRBV4-3
CDR3 protein: CASSQEGWGSLDNEQFF
CDR3 DNA: TGCGCCAGCAGCCAAGAGGGGTGGGGGTCTCTAGACAATGAGCAGTTCTTC

clone size: -
D gene: -
J gene: TRBJ2-7
V gene: TRBV28
CDR3 protein: CASSLELGGDWEQYF
CDR3 DNA: TGTGCCAGCAGTCTGGAACTCGGGGGAGATTGGGAGCAGTACTTC

clone size: -
D gene: -
J gene: TRBJ2-2
V gene: TRBV29-1
CDR3 protein: CSVVGGAGELFF
CDR3 DNA: TGCAGCGTTGTTGGGGGTGCCGGGGAGCTGTTTTTT

clone size: -
D gene: -
J gene: TRBJ2-1
V gene: TRBV11-2
CDR3 protein: CASSLMGGVGFF
CDR3 DNA: TGTGCCAGCAGCTTAATGGGCGGGGTGGGGTTCTTC

clone size: -
D gene: -
J gene: TRBJ2-7
V gene: TRBV28
CDR3 protein: CASSRPLGVSSYEQYF
CDR3 DNA: TGTGCCAGCAGCCGACCTCTAGGGGTTAGCTCCTACGAGCAGTACTTC

clone size: -
D gene: TRBD2
J gene: TRBJ2-7
V gene: TRBV4-2
CDR3 protein: CASSRSGVGAYEQYF
CDR3 DNA: TGTGCCAGCAGCCGAAGCGGGGTGGGGGCCTACGAGCAGTACTTC

clone size: -
D gene: -
J gene: TRBJ2-6
V gene: TRBV27
CDR3 protein: CASSSTAVSGANVLTF
CDR3 DNA: TGTGCCAGCAGTTCGACAGCCGTCTCTGGGGCCAACGTCCTGACTTTC

clone size: -
D gene: -
J gene: TRBJ2-7
V gene: TRBV2
CDR3 protein: CASSVSTQYEQYF
CDR3 DNA: TGTGCCAGCAGTGTTTCCACTCAGTACGAGCAGTACTTC

clone size: -
D gene: TRBD2
J gene: TRBJ2-7
V gene: TRBV11-3
CDR3 protein: CASSLPSGGYEQYF
CDR3 DNA: TGTGCCAGCAGCTTACCTAGCGGGGGGTACGAGCAGTACTTC

clone size: -
D gene: -
J gene: TRBJ1-2
V gene: TRBV25-1
CDR3 protein: CASSDWDSRGYGYTF
CDR3 DNA: TGTGCCAGCAGTGATTGGGACTCGAGAGGCTATGGCTACACCTTC

clone size: -
D gene: -
J gene: TRBJ1-2
V gene: TRBV29-1
CDR3 protein: CSVEKRQGNHYGYTF
CDR3 DNA: TGCAGCGTTGAAAAGCGGCAGGGGAACCACTATGGCTACACCTTC